These 25 T cell receptor beta chains share one sample of origin, sequenced in a study of blood T cells in healthy people across ages. The authors ran a second PCR of 7 to 11 cycles using a sample-barcoded 5' primer and a J-beta primer mix. TCRdb reprocessed the 5' RACE reads via MiXCR and lists one record per CDR3 protein. The sample yields roughly 1.4 million distinct CDR3 sequences, approximately 59% seen once. Sequencing was done on a sample of blood. The receptors come from a man aged 18 to 29 in good health.

J is TRBJ2-3 and V is TRBV7-9, with 11 bases aligning to TRBD2. J gave up 5 bases and V 5 bases, and 9 bases lay outside the gene matches. The CDR3 totals 16 residues. Germline V CDR1 and CDR2: SEHNR, FQNEAQ (reference sequence). CDR3 in DNA: TGTGCCAGCAGCGCCATACTAGCGGGAGATGGAGATACGCAGTATTTT. Protein product: CASSAILAGDGDTQYF. Full variable domain (outside the CDR3, taken from reference TRBV7-9 and TRBJ2-3): DTGVSQNPRHKITKRGQNVTFRCDPISEHNRLYWYRQTLGQGPEFLTYFQNEAQLEKSRLLSDRFSAERPKGSFSTLEIQRTEQGDSAMYLCASSAILAGDGDTQYFGPGTRLTVL.

The V call is TRBV5-6, the J call TRBJ2-5; 8 nucleotides agree with TRBD1. Germline CDR1 and CDR2: SGHDT and YYEEEE. The length of the CDR3 is 16 residues. Unmatched junction bases numbered 11, after V lost 3 bases and J lost 4 bases. CDR3 sequence (DNA): TGTGCCAGCAGCTCCGGAACGGACAGGGCGGGAGAGACCCAGTACTTC. Translated: CASSSGTDRAGETQYF.

The chain has TRBV4-2 and TRBJ2-5, with TRBD1 as a possible D gene (6 bases). The CDR3 extends over 15 amino acids. V lost 0 bases to trimming and J lost 2 bases, with 10 bases between them. Per the germline V gene, CDR1 is LGHNA and CDR2 is YNFKEQ. The CDR3 sequence is CASSQEGQIQETQYF. The CDR3 DNA reads TGTGCCAGCAGCCAAGAAGGACAGATACAAGAGACCCAGTACTTC.

V usage is TRBV18 and J usage is TRBJ2-7; D gene ambiguous. The germline V gene encodes CDR1 KGHSH and CDR2 LQKENI. The length of the CDR3 is 14 residues. Trimming left V 0 bases short and J 2 bases short, with 8 bases between. The CDR3 DNA sequence: TGTGCCAGCTCACCACCAACACCGACCTACGAGCAGTACTTC. Translating gives CASSPPTPTYEQYF.

V and J are TRBV6-1 and TRBJ2-1, with 9 bases matching TRBD1. The ends lost 5 bases at V and 3 bases at J; junction bases unmatched: 8. CDR3 length equals 16 residues. Per the germline V gene, CDR1 is MNHNS and CDR2 is SASEGT. The CDR3 loop is CASSQEQGAIYNEQFF. DNA for the CDR3: TGTGCCAGCAGTCAAGAACAGGGGGCTATCTACAATGAGCAGTTCTTC.

The chain recombines TRBV27 with TRBJ1-1; possible D gene TRBD1, 5 bases. V was shortened by 0 bases and J by 5 bases, with 10 bases between the two germline ends. Germline CDR1 and CDR2: MNHEY and SMNVEV (reference sequence). The CDR3 has 14 residues. This chain's CDR3 is CASSLSMGETEAFF. DNA for the CDR3: TGTGCCAGCAGTTTATCGATGGGGGAGACTGAAGCTTTCTTT.

V usage is TRBV7-2 and J usage is TRBJ2-4; D perhaps matches TRBD1 (6 bases). Trimming shortened V by 3 bases and J by 2 bases, and 11 bases separated the two germline ends. There are 15 residues in the CDR3. Germline assignment: CDR1 SGHTA and CDR2 FQGNSA. CDR3 DNA: TGTGCCAGCAGCTTTTCAGGGGAAACCAAAAACATTCAGTACTTC. Translated, it gives CASSFSGETKNIQYF.

The chain combines TRBV28 with TRBJ1-6, with D unclear. The CDR3 length is 12 residues. Germline values: CDR1 MDHEN, CDR2 SYDVKM. Trimming shortened V by 8 bases and J by 11 bases, and 13 bases separated the two germline ends. The CDR3 DNA is TGTGCCAGCGATTCAGGAGGGACACCCCTCCACTTT. It yields the protein CASDSGGTPLHF. The whole variable domain, remainder taken from reference TRBV28 and TRBJ1-6, is DVKVTQSSRYLVKRTGEKVFLECVQDMDHENMFWYRQDPGLGLRLIYFSYDVKMKEKGDIPEGYSVSREKKERFSLILESASTNQTSMYLCASDSGGTPLHFGNGTRLTVT.

This clonotype showed up just a few times. The V call is TRBV20-1, the J call TRBJ2-1; a possible D gene is TRBD2 (5 bases). CDR1 is DFQATT and CDR2 is SNEGSKA in the germline V gene (reference sequence). This CDR3 spans 11 amino acids. Trimming took 1 base from V and 14 from J, leaving 12 bases between them. The CDR3 region is CSARVGLPEFF. The CDR3 nucleotides read TGCAGTGCTAGAGTAGGACTCCCGGAGTTCTTC.

This sequence joins TRBV6-2 or TRBV6-3 and TRBJ1-2; D is ambiguous. V lost 6 bases and J lost 8, with 13 bases in between. Germline values: CDR1 MNHEY, CDR2 SVGEGT. The CDR3 contains 12 residues. The CDR3 loop reads CASRYHSEGYTF. In DNA, the CDR3 is TGTGCCAGCAGATACCACAGCGAGGGCTACACCTTC.

The table lists this clonotype with a few counts. The chain uses TRBV29-1 and TRBJ2-1, with D perhaps matching TRBD2 (6 bases). CDR1 is SQVTM, CDR2 ANQGSEA, per germline. This CDR3 contains 15 residues. V shed 7 bases and J shed 2 bases, with 18 bases lying between them. DNA of the CDR3: TGCAGCGCCCTAGGGACTCCTGGACCCTACAATGAGCAGTTCTTC. This translates into CSALGTPGPYNEQFF.

V is TRBV4-1 and J is TRBJ1-4, with D possibly matching TRBD1 (6 bases). This CDR3 comprises 15 residues. Germline values: CDR1 MGHRA, CDR2 YSYEKL. Between the trimmed V and J ends, which lost 1 base and 3 bases, there was a span of 9 bases. CDR3 residues: CASSQAGVSNEKLFF. The DNA for the CDR3 is TGCGCCAGCAGCCAAGCAGGGGTTTCTAATGAAAAACTGTTTTTT.

This clonotype has more than one count but fewer than ten. This rearrangement joins TRBV4-1 to TRBJ2-1; no reliable D call. The V gene's germline CDR1 is MGHRA and CDR2 YSYEKL. CDR3 length equals 15 residues. V lost 0 bases to trimming and J lost 10 bases, with 16 bases between them. The CDR3 sequence is CASSQDTPSVYEQFF. The CDR3 DNA reads as TGCGCCAGCAGCCAAGATACGCCGAGTGTCTACGAGCAGTTCTTC.

The gene calls are TRBV20-1 and TRBJ1-2, with D tentatively TRBD1 (5 bases). CDR3 length: 13 residues. The germline V gene has CDR1 DFQATT and CDR2 SNEGSKA (reference sequence). CDR3 loop: CRGGALENYGYTF. The DNA for the CDR3 is TGCAGGGGAGGGGCTCTAGAAAACTATGGCTACACCTTC.

The V and J genes are TRBV15 and TRBJ2-5, with a possible D match to TRBD2 (6 bases). The J call is in doubt because the DNA end fits TRBJ2-7 better. The CDR3 has 16 amino acids. Germline CDR1 LNHNV, CDR2 YYDKDF (reference sequence). The CDR3: CATSRGGGLLQNEQYF. The CDR3 DNA is TGTGCCACCAGCAGAGGTGGAGGACTACTTCAGAACGAGCAGTACTTC.

The chain is built from TRBV6-5 and TRBJ2-7; D is undetermined. The V gene's germline CDR1 is MNHEY and CDR2 SVGAGI. The V end was cut by 1 base, the J end by 0 bases, with 7 bases between. The CDR3 consists of 14 residues. CDR3 sequence: CASSYFSSSYEQYF. The CDR3 region has the DNA TGTGCCAGCAGTTACTTCTCGAGCTCCTACGAGCAGTACTTC.

The rearrangement links TRBV27 to TRBJ2-3, with no clear D. Trimming cost V 3 bases and J 1 base, with 14 bases left between them. The CDR3 is 16 residues long. Germline CDR1 MNHEY, CDR2 SMNVEV (reference sequence). Here the CDR3 reads CASSLIGKVGTDTQYF. The CDR3 bases are TGTGCCAGCAGTTTGATTGGGAAAGTGGGCACAGATACGCAGTATTTT.

This clonotype has a single count. The chain carries TRBV6-2 or TRBV6-3 and TRBJ2-7; possible D gene TRBD1, 6 bases. The CDR3 consists of 19 residues. The V end lost 0 bases, the J end lost 1 base, and 22 bases lay between the germline ends. Germline CDR1 is MNHEY and CDR2 is SVGEGT. CDR3 in amino acids: CASSYSIWSPGDTSYEQYF. The CDR3 DNA reads as TGTGCCAGCAGTTACTCGATTTGGTCTCCCGGGGACACTTCCTACGAGCAGTACTTC.

The chain couples TRBV2 to TRBJ2-1; 7 bases align to TRBD2. V lost 11 bases, J lost 9 bases, and 13 bases stayed unmatched. CDR1 and CDR2 from the germline V gene are SNHLY and FYNNEI. CDR3 size: 13 residues. The CDR3 loop reads CAEERERMTEQFF. As DNA, the CDR3 is TGTGCCGAGGAGCGGGAACGAATGACTGAGCAGTTCTTC.

The CDR3 region has the DNA TGTGCCAGCAGTTACTCGACAACAACTAATGAAAAACTGTTTTTT. It is translated as CASSYSTTTNEKLFF. The chain has TRBV6-5 and TRBJ1-4; D call uncertain. The V gene's germline CDR1 is MNHEY and CDR2 SVGAGI. V shed 0 bases and J shed 0 bases, with 5 bases lying between them. The CDR3 is 15 residues long.

V is TRBV4-1 and J is TRBJ1-1, with a tentative D call TRBD1 (6 bases). V was trimmed by 1 base and J by 4 bases, leaving 13 bases between them. The CDR3 has 15 residues. The V gene's germline CDR1 is MGHRA and CDR2 YSYEKL. The CDR3 region has the DNA TGCGCCAGCAGCCAAGTCGTTCAGGGGAGCACTGAAGCTTTCTTT. Translated, it gives CASSQVVQGSTEAFF.

This clonotype was picked up one time. V and J are TRBV2 and TRBJ1-2, with TRBD1 matching 7 bases. Germline-derived CDR1 and CDR2 are SNHLY and FYNNEI. This CDR3 spans 14 amino acids. V lost 3 bases and J lost 7; bases outside the gene matches: 8. The CDR3 sequence is CASSELRGRSGYTF. The CDR3 DNA sequence: TGTGCCAGCAGTGAGTTAAGGGGGCGAAGTGGCTACACCTTC.

The genes are TRBV2 and TRBJ1-5; D is ambiguous. The CDR3 has 13 residues. CDR1 and CDR2 from the germline V gene are SNHLY and FYNNEI. The V and J ends lost 3 bases and 7 bases respectively, with 10 bases between them. CDR3 amino acids: CASSDSGLQPQHF. The CDR3 DNA reads as TGTGCCAGCAGTGATTCGGGTTTACAGCCCCAGCATTTT.

The V gene is TRBV20-1, the J gene TRBJ2-1, with 8 positions matching TRBD1. The germline CDR1 and CDR2 sequences are DFQATT and SNEGSKA (reference sequence). With 5 bases clipped from V and 1 base from J, the junction kept 7 bases outside the gene matches. This CDR3 comprises 15 residues. CDR3 nucleotide sequence: TGCAGTGCTGAGGACAGGGCCGTTTCCTACAATGAGCAGTTCTTC. Translating it yields CSAEDRAVSYNEQFF.

The chain couples TRBV6-2 or TRBV6-3 to TRBJ2-1; 10 nucleotides line up with TRBD2. The CDR3 has 12 amino acids. With 8 bases clipped from V and 8 bases from J, the junction kept 3 bases outside the gene matches. Germline loops: CDR1 MNHEY, CDR2 SVGEGT. CDR3 coding DNA: TGTGCCAGCGGGAGCGGGGGGGATGAGCAGTTCTTC. Residues: CASGSGGDEQFF.